The T cell receptor beta chain under discussion was sequenced for a study of T cell responses to AZD1222 COVID-19 vaccine. The germline gives CDR1 SGHNT, CDR2 YENEEA. Trimming removed 4 bases from V and 1 base from J, with 15 bases in between. This CDR3 spans 16 amino acids. The protocol was immunoSEQ multiplex PCR, while the TCRdb copy is restricted to in-frame clones and leaves out a portion. The table lists about 60,000 clones, about 85% of them singletons. The chain joins TRBV11-3 to TRBJ2-3, with D unclear. The sequencing used peripheral blood, collected on day 0 of AZD1222 vaccination. The TCR sequence derives from an adult in good health. DNA for the CDR3: TGTGCCAGCAGCTCCCGACTGGCTCTGGGCACAGATACGCAGTATTTT. It yields the protein CASSSRLALGTDTQYF.